This T cell receptor beta chain was sequenced during a study of T cells in Graves' hyperthyroidism and ophthalmopathy (dated by TCRdb to the late 2010s). Context from the whole study: A discovery cohort of roughly 100 patients, approximately 45 with Graves' ophthalmopathy and 55 to 65 with stable Graves' hyperthyroidism, was used to find distinguishing TCR V-J signatures. Whether ophthalmopathy could be predicted prospectively was tested in an independent validation cohort made up of 18 to 20 hyperthyroidism patients plus 17 patients who later progressed to ophthalmopathy. The 80 to 100 discovery patients were randomly divided into training and test sets at a 7:3 ratio. In addition, the study compared T-cell repertoires in thyroid tissue and in blood from over 5 Graves' hyperthyroidism patients. Once sampling was done, hyperthyroidism patients were given methimazole at a starting dose of 30 mg daily, whereas ophthalmopathy patients were given high-dose intravenous methylprednisolone. The paper reports TCR Vbeta CDR3 sequencing of over 120 peripheral blood samples: approximately 43 ophthalmopathy, under 80 hyperthyroidism and 17 progressor patients. Broad study findings and their caveats: No statistical method was used to fix the sample size in advance, and group allocation was not hidden from the investigators. Ophthalmopathy was separated from stable hyperthyroidism by a 13 V-J signature model, with approximately 90% sensitivity and around 81% specificity obtained in cross-validation and 80%/75% obtained in testing. Most expanded thyroid clonotypes (frequency above 0.001) were also found in blood, which suggests that blood repertoires may mirror thyroid immune responses. In validation, progression to ophthalmopathy was predicted by the model with more than 65% sensitivity and approximately 78% specificity, a median of roughly six months before onset.

The CDR3 covers 16 residues, taking in both the cysteine and the phenylalanine. Only the CDR3 DNA stays, 48 bases, in frame from base 1. Trimming costs V 1 base and J 4 bases, and their ends lie 16 bases apart. The germline V gene supplies CDR1 LGHNA and CDR2 YNFKEQ. Amplification of TCR beta CDR3 regions was carried out from RNA transcripts. A first-round RT-PCR of the TCR CDR3 used the HTBI primer set with the Qiagen OneStep RT-PCR kit. Libraries were constructed in a second round of multiplex PCR, after which size selection and purification were performed. Libraries were sequenced paired-end with 100 bp reads on an Illumina HiSeq2000. The authors' pipeline ran thus. SOAPnuke was used to process the raw data, removing reads that contained adapters or uncalled bases, had a mean Phred below 15, or lacked an exact match to the constant primer or identifier. High-quality paired reads were merged using COPE v1.2.5, and each unique nucleotide sequence was defined as a clonotype. MiTCR v1.1 was used to align the clonotypes against IMGT TRBV, TRBD and TRBJ reference segments. The analysis included only V-J combinations with a frequency above 0.0001, which together covered approximately 99% of the repertoires. The TCS score was defined as the ratio of F50 (clonal expansion) to E x V (chaos), calculated using BLOSUM62-based TCRdist between CDR3 peptides within each V-J. Welch's t-statistics and random forest reduced roughly 540 V-J features to 13, which were used in a naive Bayes classifier (R e1071). The Morisita-Horn index was used to measure how similar the thyroid and blood repertoires were. Through fastp at Q25 and MiXCR, TCRdb rebuilt clones from the public reads, retaining in-frame beta chains. Entries that share a CDR3 protein sequence are merged under the most common genes and DNA. In this record, the V and J calls reflect TCRdb's handling and not the investigators' own analysis. This sample holds fewer than 650,000 distinct CDR3 sequences; 40% to 55% were observed only once. The ten largest clones represent about 45% of the sample.

Ten or more counts support this clonotype. The clone's antigen remains unknown. No much larger clonotype is one base removed from it; base qualities were not supplied. Any patient with an uncontrolled infection, another autoimmune disease, pregnancy or lactation was excluded. Diagnoses relied on clinical symptoms, serum thyroxine and TRAb, thyroid ultrasound and orbital computed tomography. Total RNA was extracted using Trizol reagent, and RNA quality was assessed on an Agilent 2100 Bioanalyzer. The sequenced material came from peripheral blood or thyroid tissue (not recorded which). The source of this sequence is an adult woman with Graves' disease, either hyperthyroidism or ophthalmopathy (not recorded which). The sequence links TRBV4-2 to TRBJ2-5; a tentative D call is TRBD2 (7 bases match). The DNA is as follows: TGTGCCAGCAGCCAAGCTTTGGGGGGGGCCCCAGAGACCCAGTACTTC. Translated, this is CASSQALGGAPETQYF.